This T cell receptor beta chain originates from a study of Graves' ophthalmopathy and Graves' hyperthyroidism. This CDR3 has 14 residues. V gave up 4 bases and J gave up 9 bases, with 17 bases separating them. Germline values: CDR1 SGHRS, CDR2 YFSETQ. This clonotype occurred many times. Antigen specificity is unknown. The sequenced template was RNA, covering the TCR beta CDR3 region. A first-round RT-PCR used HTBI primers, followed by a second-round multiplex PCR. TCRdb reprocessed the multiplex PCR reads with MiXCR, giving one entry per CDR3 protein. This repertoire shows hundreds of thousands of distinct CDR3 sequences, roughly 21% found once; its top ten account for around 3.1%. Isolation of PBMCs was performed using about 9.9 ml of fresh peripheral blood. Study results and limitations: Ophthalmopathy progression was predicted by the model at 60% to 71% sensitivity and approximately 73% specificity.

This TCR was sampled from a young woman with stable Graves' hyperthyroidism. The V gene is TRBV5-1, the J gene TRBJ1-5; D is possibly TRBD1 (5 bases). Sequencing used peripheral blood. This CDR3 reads CASSPGSAQGPQHF. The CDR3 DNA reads TGCGCCAGCAGCCCTGGGTCAGCGCAGGGGCCCCAGCATTTT.